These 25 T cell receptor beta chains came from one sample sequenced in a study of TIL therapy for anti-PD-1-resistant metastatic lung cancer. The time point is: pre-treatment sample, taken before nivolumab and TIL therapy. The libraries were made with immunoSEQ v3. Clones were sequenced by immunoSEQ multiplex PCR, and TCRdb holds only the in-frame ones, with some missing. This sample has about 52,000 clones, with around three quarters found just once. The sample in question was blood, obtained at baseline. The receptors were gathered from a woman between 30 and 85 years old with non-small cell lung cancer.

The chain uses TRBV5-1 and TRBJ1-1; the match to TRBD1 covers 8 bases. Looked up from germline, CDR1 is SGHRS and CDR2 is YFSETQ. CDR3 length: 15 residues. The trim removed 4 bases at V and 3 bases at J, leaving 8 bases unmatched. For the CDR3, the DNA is TGCGCCAGCAGCCCCACAGGGGGGGCGGACACTGAAGCTTTCTTT. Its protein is CASSPTGGADTEAFF.

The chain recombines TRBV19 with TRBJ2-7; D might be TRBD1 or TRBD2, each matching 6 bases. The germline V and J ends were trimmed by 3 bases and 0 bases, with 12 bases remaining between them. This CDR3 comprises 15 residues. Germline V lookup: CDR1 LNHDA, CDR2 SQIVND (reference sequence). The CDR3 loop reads CASSIVGGPSYEQYF. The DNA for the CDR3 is TGTGCCAGTAGTATTGTCGGGGGCCCCTCCTACGAGCAGTACTTC.

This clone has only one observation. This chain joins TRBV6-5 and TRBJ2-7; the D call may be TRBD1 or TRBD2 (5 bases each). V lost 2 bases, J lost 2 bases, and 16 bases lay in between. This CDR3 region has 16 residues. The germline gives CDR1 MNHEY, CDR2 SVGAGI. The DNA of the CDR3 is TGTGCCAGCAGTTACAGTAAGGGGATGGAGGCCTACGAGCAGTACTTC. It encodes CASSYSKGMEAYEQYF.

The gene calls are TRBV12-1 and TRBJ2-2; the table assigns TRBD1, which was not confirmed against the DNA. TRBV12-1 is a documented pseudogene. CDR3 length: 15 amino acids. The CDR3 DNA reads TGTGCCAGCAGCTTTGTGAGGGGGCGAGCCGGGGAGCTGTTTTTT. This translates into CASSFVRGRAGELFF.

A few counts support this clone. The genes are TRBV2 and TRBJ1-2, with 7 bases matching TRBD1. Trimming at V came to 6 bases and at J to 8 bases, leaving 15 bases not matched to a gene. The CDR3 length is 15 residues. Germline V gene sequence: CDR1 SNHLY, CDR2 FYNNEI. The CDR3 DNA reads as TGTGCCAGCAGCCTTTACCGGACAGGCGACGAGGGCTACACCTTC. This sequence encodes CASSLYRTGDEGYTF.

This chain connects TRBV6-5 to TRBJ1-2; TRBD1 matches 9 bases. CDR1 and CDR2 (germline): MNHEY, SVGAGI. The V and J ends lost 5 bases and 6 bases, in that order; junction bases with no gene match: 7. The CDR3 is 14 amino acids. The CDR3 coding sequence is TGTGCCAGCAGTATACAGGGGGCGGGTGATGGCTACACCTTC. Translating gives CASSIQGAGDGYTF.

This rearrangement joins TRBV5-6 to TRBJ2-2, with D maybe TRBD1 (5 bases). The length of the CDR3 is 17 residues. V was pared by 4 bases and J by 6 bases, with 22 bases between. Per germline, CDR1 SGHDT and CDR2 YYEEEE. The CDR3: CASSPLGQPSVAGELFF. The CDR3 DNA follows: TGTGCCAGCAGCCCATTGGGGCAGCCGAGCGTAGCCGGGGAGCTGTTTTTT.

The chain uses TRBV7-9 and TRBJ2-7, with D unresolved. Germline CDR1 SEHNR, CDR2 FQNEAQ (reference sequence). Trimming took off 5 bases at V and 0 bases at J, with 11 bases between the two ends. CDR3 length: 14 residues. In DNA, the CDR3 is TGTGCCAGCAGCCCAGAACAGAGCTCCTACGAGCAGTACTTC. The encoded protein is CASSPEQSSYEQYF.

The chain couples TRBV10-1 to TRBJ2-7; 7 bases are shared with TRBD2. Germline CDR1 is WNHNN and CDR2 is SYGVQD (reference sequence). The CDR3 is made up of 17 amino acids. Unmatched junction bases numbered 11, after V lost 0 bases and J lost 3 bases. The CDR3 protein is CASSESLGGGKFYEQYF. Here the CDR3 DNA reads TGCGCCAGCAGTGAGTCGTTAGGCGGGGGAAAGTTCTACGAGCAGTACTTC.

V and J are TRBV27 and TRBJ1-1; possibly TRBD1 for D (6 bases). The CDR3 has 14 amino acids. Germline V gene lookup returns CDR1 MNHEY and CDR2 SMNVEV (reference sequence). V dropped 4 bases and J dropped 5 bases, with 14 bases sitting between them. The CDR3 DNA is TGTGCCAGCAGTTCGTCAGGGGTTGAAACTGAAGCTTTCTTT. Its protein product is CASSSSGVETEAFF.

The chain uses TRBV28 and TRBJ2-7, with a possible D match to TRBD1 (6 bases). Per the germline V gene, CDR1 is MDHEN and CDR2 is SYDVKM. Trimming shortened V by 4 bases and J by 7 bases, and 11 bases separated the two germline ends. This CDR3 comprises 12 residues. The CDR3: CASSYRVGEQYF. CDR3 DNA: TGTGCCAGCAGTTACAGGGTAGGGGAGCAGTACTTC.

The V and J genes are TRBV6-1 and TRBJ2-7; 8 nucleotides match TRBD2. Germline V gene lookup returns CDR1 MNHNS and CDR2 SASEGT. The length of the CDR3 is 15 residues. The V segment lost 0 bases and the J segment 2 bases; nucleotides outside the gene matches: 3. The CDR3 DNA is TGTGCCAGCAGTGAAGCTCGGGGGGGCCCCTACGAGCAGTACTTC. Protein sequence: CASSEARGGPYEQYF.

The CDR3 sequence is CASSIPWRTMNTEAFF. CDR3 DNA: TGTGCCAGTAGTATACCTTGGCGGACCATGAACACTGAAGCTTTCTTT. The chain combines TRBV19 with TRBJ1-1; unclear D gene. CDR1 is LNHDA, CDR2 SQIVND, per germline (reference sequence). This CDR3 region has 16 residues. V lost 2 bases, J lost 0 bases, and 13 bases lay in between.

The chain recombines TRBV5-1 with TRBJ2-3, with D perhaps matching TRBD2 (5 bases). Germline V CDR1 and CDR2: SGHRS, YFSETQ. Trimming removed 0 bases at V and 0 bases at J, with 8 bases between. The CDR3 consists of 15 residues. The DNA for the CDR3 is TGCGCCAGCAGCTTGGTTCAGCGGAGCACAGATACGCAGTATTTT. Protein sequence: CASSLVQRSTDTQYF. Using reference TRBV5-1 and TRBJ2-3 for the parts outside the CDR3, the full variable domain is KAGVTQTPRYLIKTRGQQVTLSCSPISGHRSVSWYQQTPGQGLQFLFEYFSETQRNKGNFPGRFSGRQFSNSRSEMNVSTLELGDSALYLCASSLVQRSTDTQYFGPGTRLTVL.

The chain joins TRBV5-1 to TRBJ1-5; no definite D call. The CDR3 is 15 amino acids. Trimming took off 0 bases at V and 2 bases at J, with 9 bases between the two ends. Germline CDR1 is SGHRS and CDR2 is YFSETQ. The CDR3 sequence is CASSLDGEGNQPQHF. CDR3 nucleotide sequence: TGCGCCAGCAGCTTGGATGGGGAAGGCAATCAGCCCCAGCATTTT.

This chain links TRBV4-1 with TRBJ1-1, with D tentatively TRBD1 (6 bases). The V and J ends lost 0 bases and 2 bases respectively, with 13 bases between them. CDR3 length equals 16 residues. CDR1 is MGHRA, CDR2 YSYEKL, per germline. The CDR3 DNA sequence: TGCGCCAGCAGCCAAGATCCCGGGACACCAAACACTGAAGCTTTCTTT. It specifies CASSQDPGTPNTEAFF.

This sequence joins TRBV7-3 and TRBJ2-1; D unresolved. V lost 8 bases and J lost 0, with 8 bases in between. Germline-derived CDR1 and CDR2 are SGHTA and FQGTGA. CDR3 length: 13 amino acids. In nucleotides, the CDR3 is TGTGCCAGCTCTAAGAGCTCCTACAATGAGCAGTTCTTC. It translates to CASSKSSYNEQFF.

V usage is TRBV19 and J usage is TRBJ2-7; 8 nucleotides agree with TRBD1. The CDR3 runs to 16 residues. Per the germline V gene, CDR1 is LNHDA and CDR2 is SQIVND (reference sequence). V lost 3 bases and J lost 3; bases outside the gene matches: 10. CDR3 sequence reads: CASSISRTGHRYEQYF. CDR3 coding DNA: TGTGCCAGTAGTATCTCGAGGACAGGGCACCGCTACGAGCAGTACTTC.

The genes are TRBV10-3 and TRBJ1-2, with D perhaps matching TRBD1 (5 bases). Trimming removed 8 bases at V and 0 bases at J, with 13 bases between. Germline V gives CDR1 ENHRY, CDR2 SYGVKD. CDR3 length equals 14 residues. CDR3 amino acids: CAISSQGANYGYTF. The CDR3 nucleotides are TGTGCCATCTCTTCCCAGGGAGCTAACTATGGCTACACCTTC.

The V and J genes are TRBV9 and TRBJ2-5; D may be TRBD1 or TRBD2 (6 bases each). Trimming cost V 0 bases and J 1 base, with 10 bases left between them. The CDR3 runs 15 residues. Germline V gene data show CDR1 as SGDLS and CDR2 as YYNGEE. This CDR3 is CASSVAGGPQETQYF. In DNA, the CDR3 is TGTGCCAGCAGCGTAGCCGGGGGCCCCCAAGAGACCCAGTACTTC.

The chain's CDR3 is CASSQQQGLAYEQYF. The CDR3 bases are TGCGCCAGCAGCCAGCAGCAGGGGTTGGCCTACGAGCAGTACTTC. This chain joins TRBV4-1 and TRBJ2-7; TRBD1 is a possible D gene (6 bases). Between the trimmed V and J ends, which lost 3 bases and 2 bases, there was a span of 14 bases. Germline assignment: CDR1 MGHRA and CDR2 YSYEKL. The CDR3 sequence is 15 residues long.

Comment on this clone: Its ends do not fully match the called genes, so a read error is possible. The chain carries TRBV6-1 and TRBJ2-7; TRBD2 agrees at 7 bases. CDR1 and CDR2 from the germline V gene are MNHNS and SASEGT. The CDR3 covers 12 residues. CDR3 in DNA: TGTGCCAGCAGTGAACCTGTGGGAGGGGCGGACTTC. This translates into CASSEPVGGADF.

The CDR3 region is CASSEDFRSSYEQYF. As DNA, the CDR3 is TGTGCCAGCAGCGAGGACTTTCGGAGCTCCTACGAGCAGTACTTC. The rearrangement uses TRBV25-1 and TRBJ2-5, with a possible D match to TRBD2 (5 bases). The J call may be in error: the DNA end matches TRBJ2-7 better. Germline CDR1 MGHDK, CDR2 SYGVNS. This CDR3 has 15 residues.

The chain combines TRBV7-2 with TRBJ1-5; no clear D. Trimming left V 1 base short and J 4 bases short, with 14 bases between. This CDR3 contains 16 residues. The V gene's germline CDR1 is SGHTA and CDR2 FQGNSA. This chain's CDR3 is CASSLDYSEFNQPQHF. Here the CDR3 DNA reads TGTGCCAGCAGCTTAGATTATTCAGAATTTAATCAGCCCCAGCATTTT.

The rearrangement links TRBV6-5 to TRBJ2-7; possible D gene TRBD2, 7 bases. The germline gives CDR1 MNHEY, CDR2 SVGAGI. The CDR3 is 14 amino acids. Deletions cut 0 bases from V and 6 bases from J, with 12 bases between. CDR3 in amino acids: CASSYSYGGREQYF. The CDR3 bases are TGTGCCAGCAGTTACTCCTACGGGGGGCGCGAGCAGTACTTC.